Each of the 3 T cell receptor beta chains below was sequenced from the same sample in a study of T cells expressing NK-cell markers (dated by TCRdb to the early 2020s). Libraries were prepared through 5' RACE. These reads were obtained on an Illumina HiSeq 2000. Following TCRdb reprocessing, every CDR3 protein sequence forms one entry, and DNA is not provided. This sample's table lists about 260,000 distinct CDR3 sequences. Clones ranked in the top ten supply 0.39% of the sample. Specimen: blood T cells: a sorted CD56 or NKG2C T cell subset, CD4+ or CD8+ T cells, or bulk PBMC T cells (not recorded which). The receptors were gathered from a man aged 18 to 29 in good health. Donor details come from another sample of the same person, matched by shared clones.

This chain connects TRBV7-9 to TRBJ1-3; TCRdb calls TRBD1, which cannot be checked without DNA. The germline V gene encodes CDR1 SEHNR and CDR2 FQNEAQ (reference sequence). The CDR3 loop spans 15 amino acids. The chain's CDR3 is CASSLAGHSGNTIYF. The full variable domain, rest sourced from reference TRBV7-9 and TRBJ1-3, is DTGVSQNPRHKITKRGQNVTFRCDPISEHNRLYWYRQTLGQGPEFLTYFQNEAQLEKSRLLSDRFSAERPKGSFSTLEIQRTEQGDSAMYLCASSLAGHSGNTIYFGEGSWLTVV.

The V and J genes are TRBV12-3 or TRBV12-4 and TRBJ2-5; TCRdb's D call of TRBD2 is untestable without DNA. The CDR3 runs to 16 residues. The CDR3 protein is CASSLYRASGQETQYF.

The J gene is TRBJ2-3, the V gene TRBV5-1; absent DNA, TCRdb's TRBD2 call cannot be checked. The germline CDR1 and CDR2 sequences are SGHRS and YFSETQ. The CDR3 contains 14 residues. The CDR3 protein is CASSSGGQVDTQYF.